This TCR beta chain appears in the sequencing data of a study of somatic mutations in cytotoxic T cells in rheumatoid arthritis. Per germline, CDR1 MGHRA and CDR2 YSYEKL. The ends were cut back, 0 bases at V and 4 bases at J, with 15 bases in the middle. CDR3 length: 17 residues. The assay was immunoSEQ multiplex PCR, and TCRdb's table has in-frame clones only and misses some. The sample carries approximately 11,000 clones, approximately 90% recorded once. This chain uses TRBV4-1 with TRBJ2-2; a weak D match, TRBD2 (6 bases). The specimen sequenced was CD8+ T cells sorted from blood. The receptor was derived from a young woman with rheumatoid arthritis. For the CDR3, the DNA is TGCGCCAGCAGCCAAGATCGGGACCAGGGAGGCACCGGGGAGCTGTTTTTT. It translates to CASSQDRDQGGTGELFF.